This T cell receptor (beta chain) was identified during a study of blood T cell repertoires in COVID-19. Study background: The analysed material was cDNA or gDNA that came from T cells, B-cell-depleted T cells, or PBMCs.

Germline CDR1 reads SGHVS; CDR2 reads FQNEAQ. CDR3 length: 15 amino acids. The V gene lost 1 base and the J gene lost 5 bases, with 14 bases spanning the gap. Per the study methods: The assay estimated nucleated cells by amplifying reference gene primers. Sequencing used immunoSEQ multiplex PCR; TCRdb keeps in-frame clones, though not all of them. D and trimming come from the DNA, and the V and J calls and clone size come from that table. The sample includes 200,000 to 250,000 clones, about four fifths seen only once; the top ten take 6% to 8.5%. The sample taken for sequencing was peripheral blood. This clonotype was obtained from a woman between 50 and 59 years old with active or convalescent COVID-19. V and J are TRBV7-8 and TRBJ1-1; possible D gene TRBD1, 5 bases. The CDR3 coding sequence is TGTGCCAGCAGCTTAGATGGGGGGGGTTGGACTGAAGCTTTCTTT. Protein sequence: CASSLDGGGWTEAFF.